This record covers a single T cell receptor beta chain. Its cognate antigen is unknown. This entry is derived from a study of early T cells in non-severe SARS-CoV-2 infection. Study information: Unsorted whole-blood RNA was sequenced in bulk, leaving chains unpaired. Study results and caveats: The VDJdb matching leaned toward anti-spike CD8 responses and overlooked private and CD4 specificities.

Individual cDNA molecules received unique molecular identifiers during library preparation. TCRdb used MiXCR to reprocess the 5' RACE reads, holding one entry per CDR3 protein. There are over 45,000 distinct CDR3 sequences in the sample; roughly 8% occur only once, and over 9.5% lies in the top ten. Germline CDR1 is SEHNR and CDR2 is FQNEAQ (reference sequence). Between the trimmed V and J ends, which lost 2 bases and 2 bases, there was a span of 7 bases. CDR3 length equals 13 residues. V is TRBV7-9 and J is TRBJ2-7; D is undetermined. The sample consisted of whole blood, taken at baseline. The source is an adult who was a healthcare worker with PCR-confirmed SARS-CoV-2 infection or an uninfected control (not recorded which). CDR3 loop: CASSLPETYEQYF. The DNA for the CDR3 is TGTGCCAGCAGCTTACCGGAGACCTACGAGCAGTACTTC.